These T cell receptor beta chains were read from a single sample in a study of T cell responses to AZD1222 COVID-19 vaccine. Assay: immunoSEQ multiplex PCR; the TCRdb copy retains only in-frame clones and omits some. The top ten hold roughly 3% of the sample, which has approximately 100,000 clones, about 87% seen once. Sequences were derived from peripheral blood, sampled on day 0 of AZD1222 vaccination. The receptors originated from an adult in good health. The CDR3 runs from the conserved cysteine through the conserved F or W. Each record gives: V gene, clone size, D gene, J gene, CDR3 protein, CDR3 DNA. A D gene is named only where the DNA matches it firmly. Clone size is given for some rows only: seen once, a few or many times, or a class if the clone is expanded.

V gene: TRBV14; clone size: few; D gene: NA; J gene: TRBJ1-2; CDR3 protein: CASSQDPRFYGYTF; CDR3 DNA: TGTGCCAGCAGCCAAGATCCGCGCTTCTATGGCTACACCTTC
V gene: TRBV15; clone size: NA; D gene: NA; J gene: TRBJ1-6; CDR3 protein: CATSRGITPGSPLHF; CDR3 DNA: TGTGCCACCAGCAGAGGTATTACCCCGGGGTCACCCCTCCACTTT
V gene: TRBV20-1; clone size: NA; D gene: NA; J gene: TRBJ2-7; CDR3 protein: CSAFSSYEQYF; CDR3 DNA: TGCAGTGCTTTTAGCTCCTACGAGCAGTACTTC
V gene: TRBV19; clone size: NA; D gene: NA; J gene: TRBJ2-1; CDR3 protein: CASRRLGLGEQFF; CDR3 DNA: TGTGCCAGTAGACGATTAGGTCTAGGAGAGCAGTTCTTC
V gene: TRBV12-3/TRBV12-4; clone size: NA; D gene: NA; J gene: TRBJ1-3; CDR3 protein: CASSLKDTIYF; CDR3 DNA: TGTGCCAGCAGTTTGAAGGACACCATATATTTT
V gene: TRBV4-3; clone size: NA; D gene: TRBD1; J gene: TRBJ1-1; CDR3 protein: CASSQRAILTGGEAFF; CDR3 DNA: TGCGCCAGCAGCCAACGCGCAATACTAACAGGGGGGGAAGCTTTCTTT
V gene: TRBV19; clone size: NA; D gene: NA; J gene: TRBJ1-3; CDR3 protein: CASTASGNTIYF; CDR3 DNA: TGTGCCAGTACCGCCTCTGGAAACACCATATATTTT
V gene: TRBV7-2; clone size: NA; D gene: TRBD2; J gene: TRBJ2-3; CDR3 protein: CASSLGIAGEGDTQYF; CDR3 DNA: TGTGCCAGCAGCTTAGGAATTGCGGGGGAGGGGGATACGCAGTATTTT
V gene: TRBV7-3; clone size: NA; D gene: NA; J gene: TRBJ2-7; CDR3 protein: CASSLTGVRRGDYEQYF; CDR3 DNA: TGTGCCAGCAGCTTAACGGGCGTTAGGCGGGGAGATTACGAGCAGTACTTC
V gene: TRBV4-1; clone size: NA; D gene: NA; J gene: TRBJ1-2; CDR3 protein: CASSQATENYGYTF; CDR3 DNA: TGCGCCAGCAGCCAAGCTACAGAGAACTATGGCTACACCTTC
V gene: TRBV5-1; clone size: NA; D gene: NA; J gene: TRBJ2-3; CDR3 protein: CASSLARTSTDTQYF; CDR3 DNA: TGCGCCAGCAGCTTGGCCAGAACTAGCACAGATACGCAGTATTTT
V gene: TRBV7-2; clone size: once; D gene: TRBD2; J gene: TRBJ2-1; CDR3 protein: CASSWGLAGVNEQFF; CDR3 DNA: TGTGCCAGCAGCTGGGGACTAGCGGGGGTCAATGAGCAGTTCTTC
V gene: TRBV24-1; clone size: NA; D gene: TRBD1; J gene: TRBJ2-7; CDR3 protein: CATSEWTGSTYEQYF; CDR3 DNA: TGTGCCACCAGTGAATGGACAGGGAGCACCTACGAGCAGTACTTC
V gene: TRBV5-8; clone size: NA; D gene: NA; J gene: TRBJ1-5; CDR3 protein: CASSSEGNQPQHF; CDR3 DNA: TGTGCCAGCAGCTCCGAAGGCAATCAGCCCCAGCATTTT
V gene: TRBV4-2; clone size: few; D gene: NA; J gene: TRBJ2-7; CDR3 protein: CASSRDDQRLYEQYF; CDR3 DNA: TGTGCCAGCAGCCGAGATGATCAGCGGCTATACGAGCAGTACTTC
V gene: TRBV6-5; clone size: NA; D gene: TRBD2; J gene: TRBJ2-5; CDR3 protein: CASTRGLQETQYF; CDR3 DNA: TGTGCCAGCACCCGGGGACTACAAGAGACCCAGTACTTC
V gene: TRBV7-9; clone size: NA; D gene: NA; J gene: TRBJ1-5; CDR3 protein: CASQQGRNQPQHF; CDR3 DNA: TGTGCCAGTCAACAGGGAAGGAATCAGCCCCAGCATTTT
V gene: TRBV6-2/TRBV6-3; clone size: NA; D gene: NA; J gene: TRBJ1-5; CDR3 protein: CASSLGGPQHF; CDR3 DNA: TGTGCCAGCAGTTTGGGTGGACCCCAGCATTTT
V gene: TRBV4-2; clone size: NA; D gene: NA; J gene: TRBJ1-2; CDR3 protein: CASSQDSERVGYTF; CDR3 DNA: TGTGCCAGCAGCCAAGATTCAGAAAGGGTTGGCTACACCTTC
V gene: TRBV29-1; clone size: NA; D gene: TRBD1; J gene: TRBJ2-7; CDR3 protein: CSAAPTKTGNEQYF; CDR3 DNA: TGCAGCGCTGCTCCTACAAAGACAGGGAACGAGCAGTACTTC
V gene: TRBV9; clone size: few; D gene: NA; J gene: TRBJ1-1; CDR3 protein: CASSAQVNTEAFF; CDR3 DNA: TGTGCCAGCAGCGCCCAAGTGAACACTGAAGCTTTCTTT
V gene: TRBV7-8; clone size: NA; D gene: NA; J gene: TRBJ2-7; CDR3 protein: CASSLPAVSIREQYF; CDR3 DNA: TGTGCCAGCAGCCTACCAGCCGTCTCTATCAGAGAGCAGTACTTC
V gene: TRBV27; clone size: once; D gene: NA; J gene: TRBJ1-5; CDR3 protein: CASAEPPGPQHF; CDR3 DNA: TGTGCCAGCGCCGAGCCCCCAGGGCCCCAGCATTTT
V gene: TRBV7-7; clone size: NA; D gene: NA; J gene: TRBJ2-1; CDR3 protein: CASSLDGGPNNEQFF; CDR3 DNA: TGTGCCAGCAGCTTAGACGGGGGGCCGAACAATGAGCAGTTCTTC
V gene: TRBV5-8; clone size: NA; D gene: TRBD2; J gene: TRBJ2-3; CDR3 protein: CASSGLRLAGGPSTDTQYF; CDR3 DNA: TGTGCCAGCAGCGGACTCAGACTAGCGGGGGGGCCTAGCACAGATACGCAGTATTTT
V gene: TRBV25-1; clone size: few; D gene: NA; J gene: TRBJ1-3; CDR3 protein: CASSAGQLGNTIYF; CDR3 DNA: TGTGCCAGCAGTGCCGGGCAGCTTGGAAACACCATATATTTT
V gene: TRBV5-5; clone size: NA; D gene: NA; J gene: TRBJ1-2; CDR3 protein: CASSLDSYGYTF; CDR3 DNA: TGTGCCAGCAGCTTGGACAGCTATGGCTACACCTTC
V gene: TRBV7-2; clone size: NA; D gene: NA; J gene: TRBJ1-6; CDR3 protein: CASSLGLGGGYSPLHF; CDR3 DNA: TGTGCCAGCAGCTTAGGGTTAGGGGGGGGGTACTCACCCCTCCACTTT
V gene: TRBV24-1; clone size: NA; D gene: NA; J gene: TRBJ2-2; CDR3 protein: CATSDPAGEDTGELFF; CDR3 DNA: TGTGCCACCAGTGACCCTGCAGGGGAGGACACCGGGGAGCTGTTTTTT
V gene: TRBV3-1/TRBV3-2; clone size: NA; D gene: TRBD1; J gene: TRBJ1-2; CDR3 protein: CASSPGDRTGGYTF; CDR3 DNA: TGTGCCAGCAGCCCTGGGGACAGAACCGGGGGCTACACCTTC
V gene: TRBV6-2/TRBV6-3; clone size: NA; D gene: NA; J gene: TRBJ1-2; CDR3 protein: CASSLQGTNYGYTF; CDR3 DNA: TGTGCCAGCAGTCTTCAGGGGACTAACTATGGCTACACCTTC
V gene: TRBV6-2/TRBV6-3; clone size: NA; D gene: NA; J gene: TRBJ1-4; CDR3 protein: CASSREGRNEKLFF; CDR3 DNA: TGTGCCAGCAGTCGAGAGGGACGGAATGAAAAACTGTTTTTT
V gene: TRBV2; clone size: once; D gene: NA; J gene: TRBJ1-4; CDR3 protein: CASSYRVTNEKLFF; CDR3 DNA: TGTGCCAGCAGCTACAGGGTGACTAATGAAAAACTGTTTTTT
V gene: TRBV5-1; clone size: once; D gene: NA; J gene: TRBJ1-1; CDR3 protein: CASSPGGRRGNTEAFF; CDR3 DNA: TGCGCCAGCAGCCCGGGGGGACGGAGAGGGAACACTGAAGCTTTCTTT
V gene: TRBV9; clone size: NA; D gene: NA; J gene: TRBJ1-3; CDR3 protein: CASSTGSRNTIYF; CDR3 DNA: TGTGCCAGCAGCACGGGGTCTAGGAACACCATATATTTT
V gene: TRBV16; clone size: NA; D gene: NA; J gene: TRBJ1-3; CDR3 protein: CASSLLGVVVRSSGNTIYF; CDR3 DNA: TGTGCCAGCAGCCTCCTGGGTGTAGTAGTCAGAAGCTCTGGAAACACCATATATTTT
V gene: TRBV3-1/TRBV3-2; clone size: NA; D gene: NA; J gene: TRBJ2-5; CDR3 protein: CASSQGGWGQETQYF; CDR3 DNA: TGTGCCAGCAGCCAGGGCGGGTGGGGACAAGAGACCCAGTACTTC
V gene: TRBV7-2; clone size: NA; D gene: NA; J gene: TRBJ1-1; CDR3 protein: CASGHSGTEAFF; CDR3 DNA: TGTGCCAGCGGCCATTCCGGGACTGAAGCTTTCTTT
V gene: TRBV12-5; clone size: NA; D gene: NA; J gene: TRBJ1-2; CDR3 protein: CASGFSGPNNYGYTF; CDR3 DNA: TGTGCTAGTGGTTTCTCGGGACCTAATAACTATGGCTACACCTTC